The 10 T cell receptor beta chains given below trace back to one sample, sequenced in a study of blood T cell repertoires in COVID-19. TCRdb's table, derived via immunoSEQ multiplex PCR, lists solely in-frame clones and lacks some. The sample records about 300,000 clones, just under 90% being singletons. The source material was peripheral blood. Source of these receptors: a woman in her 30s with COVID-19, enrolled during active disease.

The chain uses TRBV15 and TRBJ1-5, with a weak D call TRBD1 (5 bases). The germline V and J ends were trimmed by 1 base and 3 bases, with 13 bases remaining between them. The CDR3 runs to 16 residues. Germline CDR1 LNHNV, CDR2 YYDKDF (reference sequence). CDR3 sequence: CATSRAGQGFNQPQHF. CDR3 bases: TGTGCCACCAGCAGAGCGGGTCAGGGTTTCAATCAGCCCCAGCATTTT.

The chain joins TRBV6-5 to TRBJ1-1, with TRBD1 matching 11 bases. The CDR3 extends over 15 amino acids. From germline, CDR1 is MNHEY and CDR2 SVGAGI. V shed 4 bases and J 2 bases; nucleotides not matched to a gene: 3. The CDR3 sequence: CASSSDRGQNTEAFF. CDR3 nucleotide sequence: TGTGCCAGCAGTTCGGACAGGGGGCAAAACACTGAAGCTTTCTTT.

The CDR3 sequence is CASSPWDRAVVGNTIYF. The CDR3 nucleotides read TGTGCCAGCAGCCCCTGGGACAGGGCTGTGGTTGGAAACACCATATATTTT. The V and J genes are TRBV11-2 and TRBJ1-3; 9 bases fit TRBD1. This CDR3 spans 17 amino acids. Trimming took 5 bases from V and 3 from J; bases not matched to a gene: 11. Germline V gene data show CDR1 as SGHAT and CDR2 as FQNNGV.

Written as DNA, the CDR3 is TGTGCCAGCATCGGAGTCTTCTACAATGAGCAGTTCTTC. This encodes CASIGVFYNEQFF. This chain uses TRBV12-3 or TRBV12-4 with TRBJ2-1; D is uncertain. V lost 7 bases to trimming and J lost 3 bases, with 10 bases between them. The CDR3 is 13 residues long.

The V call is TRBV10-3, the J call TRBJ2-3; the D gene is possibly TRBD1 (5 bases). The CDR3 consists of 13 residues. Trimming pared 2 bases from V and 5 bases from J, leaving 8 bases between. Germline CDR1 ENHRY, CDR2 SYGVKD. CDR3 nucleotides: TGTGCCATCAGTGAGACCCAGGGAGATACGCAGTATTTT. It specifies CAISETQGDTQYF.

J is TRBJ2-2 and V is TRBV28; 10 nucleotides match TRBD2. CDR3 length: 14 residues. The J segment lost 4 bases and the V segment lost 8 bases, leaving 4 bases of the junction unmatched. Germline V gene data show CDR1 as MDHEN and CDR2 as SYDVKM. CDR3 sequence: CASVAGGITGELFF. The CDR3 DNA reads TGTGCCAGCGTAGCGGGGGGTATCACCGGGGAGCTGTTTTTT.

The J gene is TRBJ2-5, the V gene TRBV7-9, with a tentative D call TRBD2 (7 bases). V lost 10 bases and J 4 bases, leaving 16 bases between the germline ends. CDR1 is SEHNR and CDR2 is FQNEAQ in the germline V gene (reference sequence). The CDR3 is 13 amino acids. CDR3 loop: CATHDRGGETQYF. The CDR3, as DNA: TGTGCCACCCACGATAGGGGGGGAGAGACCCAGTACTTC.

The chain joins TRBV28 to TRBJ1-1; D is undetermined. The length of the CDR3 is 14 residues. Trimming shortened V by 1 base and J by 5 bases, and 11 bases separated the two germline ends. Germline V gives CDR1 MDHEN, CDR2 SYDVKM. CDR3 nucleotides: TGTGCCAGCAGTTTATTGACCGGGTTGACTGAAGCTTTCTTT. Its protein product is CASSLLTGLTEAFF.

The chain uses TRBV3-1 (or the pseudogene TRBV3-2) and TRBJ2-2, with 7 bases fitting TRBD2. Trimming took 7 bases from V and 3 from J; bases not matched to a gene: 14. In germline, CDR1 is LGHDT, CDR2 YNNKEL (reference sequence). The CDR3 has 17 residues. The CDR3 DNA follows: TGTGCCAGCAAGCGGGACGAAAGGAGTTACGACACCGGGGAGCTGTTTTTT. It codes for CASKRDERSYDTGELFF.

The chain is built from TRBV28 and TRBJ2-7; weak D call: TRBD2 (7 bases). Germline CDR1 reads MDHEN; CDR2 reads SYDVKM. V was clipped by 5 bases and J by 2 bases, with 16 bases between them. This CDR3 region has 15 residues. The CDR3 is CASSPLGGGTYEQYV. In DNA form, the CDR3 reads TGTGCCAGCAGTCCCTTGGGAGGGGGAACCTACGAGCAGTACGTC.